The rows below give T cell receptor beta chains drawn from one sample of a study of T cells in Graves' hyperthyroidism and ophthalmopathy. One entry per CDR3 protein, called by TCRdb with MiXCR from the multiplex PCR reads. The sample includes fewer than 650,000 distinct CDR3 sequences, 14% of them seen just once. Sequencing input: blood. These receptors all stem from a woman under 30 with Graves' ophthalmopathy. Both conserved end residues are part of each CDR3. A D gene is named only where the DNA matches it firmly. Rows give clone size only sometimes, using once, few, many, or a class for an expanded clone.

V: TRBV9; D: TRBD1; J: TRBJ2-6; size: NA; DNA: TGTGCCAGCAGCTCCCGGGACAGCATACCGCGAGATTCTGGGGCCAACGTCCTGACTTTC; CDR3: CASSSRDSIPRDSGANVLTF
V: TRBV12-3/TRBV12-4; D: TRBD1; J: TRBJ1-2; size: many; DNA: TGTGCCAGCAGACGGACAGGGTTGAGCTATGGCTACACCTTC; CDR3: CASRRTGLSYGYTF
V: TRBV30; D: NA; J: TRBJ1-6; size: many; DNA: TGTGCCTGGAGTGTATCCCTGTCCAATTCACCCCTCCACTTT; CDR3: CAWSVSLSNSPLHF
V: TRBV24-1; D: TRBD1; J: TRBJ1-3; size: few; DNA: TGTGCCACCAGTGATACCGGACAGGGTTTGGACACCATATATTTT; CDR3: CATSDTGQGLDTIYF
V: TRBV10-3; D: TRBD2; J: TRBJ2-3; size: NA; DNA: TGTGCCATCAGTGAGGAGTCTAGCGGGGTGGCAGATACGCAGTATTTT; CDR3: CAISEESSGVADTQYF
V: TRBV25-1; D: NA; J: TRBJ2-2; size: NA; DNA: TGTGCCAGCAGTGAATTTACAGGGCGGACCGGGGAGCTGTTTTTT; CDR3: CASSEFTGRTGELFF
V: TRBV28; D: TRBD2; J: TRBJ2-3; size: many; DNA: TGTGCCAGCAGTGGACTAGCGGGAGCCACAGATACGCAGTATTTT; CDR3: CASSGLAGATDTQYF
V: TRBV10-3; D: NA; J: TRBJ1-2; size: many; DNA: TGTGCCATCAGTGAGGAGAGGGGAGGAGGCTATGGCTACACCTTC; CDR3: CAISEERGGGYGYTF
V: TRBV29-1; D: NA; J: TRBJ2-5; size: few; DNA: TGCAGCGTTCCGAAACAAGAGACCCAGTACTTC; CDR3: CSVPKQETQYF
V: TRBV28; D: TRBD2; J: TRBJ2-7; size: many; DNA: TGTGCCAGCAGTCAACTAGCGGGTCCGAGGGAGCAGTACTTC; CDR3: CASSQLAGPREQYF
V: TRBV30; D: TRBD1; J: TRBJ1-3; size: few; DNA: TGTGCCTGGGCCGGGACAGGGTCTTACACCATATATTTT; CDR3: CAWAGTGSYTIYF
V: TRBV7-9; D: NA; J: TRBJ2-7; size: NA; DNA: TGTGCCAGCAGCGTTAGCGGACTACTCTACGAGCAGTACTTC; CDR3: CASSVSGLLYEQYF
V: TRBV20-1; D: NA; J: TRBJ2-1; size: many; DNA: TGCAGTGCTAGAAAGGGACGCGCAACCTACAATGAGCAGTTCTTC; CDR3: CSARKGRATYNEQFF
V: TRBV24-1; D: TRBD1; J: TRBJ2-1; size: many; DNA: TGTGCCACCAGTGACCGGACAGGATCCTACAATGAGCAGTTCTTC; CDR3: CATSDRTGSYNEQFF
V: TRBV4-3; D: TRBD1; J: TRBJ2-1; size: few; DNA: TGCGCCAGCAGCCAAGAGGAGGGGTTGACAGGGGGTCCCAATGAGCAGTTCTTC; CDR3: CASSQEEGLTGGPNEQFF
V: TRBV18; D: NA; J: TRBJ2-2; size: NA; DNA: TGTGCCAGCTCACCACCGGGCAGGAACACCGGGGAGCTGTTTTTT; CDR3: CASSPPGRNTGELFF
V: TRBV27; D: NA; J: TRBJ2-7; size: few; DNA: TGTGCCAGCAGTTCCCCCATCCAGGGAGACTACGAGCAGTACTTC; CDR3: CASSSPIQGDYEQYF
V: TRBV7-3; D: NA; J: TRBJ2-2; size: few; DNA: TGTGCCAGCAGTCGTACAGGGACGGCCGGGGAGCTGTTTTTT; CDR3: CASSRTGTAGELFF
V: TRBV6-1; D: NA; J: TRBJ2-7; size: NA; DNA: TGTGCCAGCAGTGGCCAACTAGGGCCGGGTTCGCAGTACTTC; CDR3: CASSGQLGPGSQYF
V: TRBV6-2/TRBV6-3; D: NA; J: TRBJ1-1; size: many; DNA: TGTGCCAGCAGTTACCACACTGAAGCTTTCTTT; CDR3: CASSYHTEAFF
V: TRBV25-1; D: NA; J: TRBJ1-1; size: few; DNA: TGTGCCAGCAGCGACTACCGGGACAACACTGAAGCTTTCTTT; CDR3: CASSDYRDNTEAFF
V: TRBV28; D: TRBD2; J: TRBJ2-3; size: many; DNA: TGTGCCAGCAGTCAGACTAGCGGGAAGGGGACAGATACGCAGTATTTT; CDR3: CASSQTSGKGTDTQYF
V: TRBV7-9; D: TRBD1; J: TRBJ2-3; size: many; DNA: TGTGCCAGCAGCGATGGACAGGGGTTCGCAGATACGCAGTATTTT; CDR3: CASSDGQGFADTQYF
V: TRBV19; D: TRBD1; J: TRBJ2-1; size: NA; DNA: TGTGCCAGTAGTAAGGCCACAGGGGCCATTTACAATGAGCAGTTCTTC; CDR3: CASSKATGAIYNEQFF
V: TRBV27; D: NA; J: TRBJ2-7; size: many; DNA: TGTGCCAGCAGTAGCTGGGTGGAGTCCTACGAGCAGTACTTC; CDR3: CASSSWVESYEQYF
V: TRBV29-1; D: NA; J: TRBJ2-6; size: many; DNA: TGCAGCGTTGCAGAAGGGGCTGGGGCCAACGTCCTGACTTTC; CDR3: CSVAEGAGANVLTF
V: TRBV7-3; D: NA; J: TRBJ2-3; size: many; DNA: TGTGCCAGCAGCTCATCTCCTGGAGCTAGCACAGATACGCAGTATTTT; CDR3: CASSSSPGASTDTQYF
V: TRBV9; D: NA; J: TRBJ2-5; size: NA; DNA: TGTGCCAGCAGCGTAGGGCCCGGGACGAGAAGCCTTCAAGAGACCCAGTACTTC; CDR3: CASSVGPGTRSLQETQYF
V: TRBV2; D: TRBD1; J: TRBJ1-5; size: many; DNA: TGTGCCACCTACGAAGACAGGGGACAGCCCCAGCATTTT; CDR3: CATYEDRGQPQHF
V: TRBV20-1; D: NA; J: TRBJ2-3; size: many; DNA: TGCAGTGCTAGAGATCGTTGGCGACAGACCTTCACAGATACGCAGTATTTT; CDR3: CSARDRWRQTFTDTQYF
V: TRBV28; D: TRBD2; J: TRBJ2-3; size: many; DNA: TGTGCCAGCAGTTTTCCCGCTAGCGGAAACACAGATACGCAGTATTTT; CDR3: CASSFPASGNTDTQYF
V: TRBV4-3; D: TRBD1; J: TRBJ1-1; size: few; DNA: TGCGCCAGCAGCCAAAGTCTCACAGGGGTACAAGCTTTCTTT; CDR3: CASSQSLTGVQAFF
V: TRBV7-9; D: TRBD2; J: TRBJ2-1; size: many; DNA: TGTGCCAGCAGCCGTTGGGCAAGGGATCCGGTTAACGGGAGGGTCAATGAGCAGTTCTTC; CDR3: CASSRWARDPVNGRVNEQFF
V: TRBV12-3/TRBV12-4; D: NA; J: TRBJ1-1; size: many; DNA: TGTGCCAGCAGTTTCCGGGGGGTCGCAGAAGCTTTCTTT; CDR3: CASSFRGVAEAFF
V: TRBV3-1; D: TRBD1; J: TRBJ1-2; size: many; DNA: TGTGCCAGCAGCCAGGATTTACGGACAGGCTATGGCTACACCTTC; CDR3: CASSQDLRTGYGYTF
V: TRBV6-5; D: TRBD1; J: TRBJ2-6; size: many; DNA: TGTGCCAGCAGTTACAGGGCGGGACAGGGAGGACGTGACTTTGGGGCCAACGTCCTGACTTTC; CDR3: CASSYRAGQGGRDFGANVLTF
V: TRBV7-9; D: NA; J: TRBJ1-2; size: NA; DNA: TGTGCCAGCAGCCTTGACAGATCCTATGGCTACACCTTC; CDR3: CASSLDRSYGYTF
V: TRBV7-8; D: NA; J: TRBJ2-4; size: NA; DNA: TGTGCCAGCAGCACCTTGTGGGGGGAGAGACTAGCCAAAAACATTCAGTACTTC; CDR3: CASSTLWGERLAKNIQYF
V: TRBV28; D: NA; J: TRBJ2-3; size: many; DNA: TGTGCCAGCAGTTTAGGGCTAGCGCCAATCTGGGGAGATACGCAGTATTTT; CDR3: CASSLGLAPIWGDTQYF
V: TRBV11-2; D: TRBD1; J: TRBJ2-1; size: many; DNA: TGTGCCAGCAGCTCCGTCAGGGGGCTCTACAATGAGCAGTTCTTC; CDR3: CASSSVRGLYNEQFF
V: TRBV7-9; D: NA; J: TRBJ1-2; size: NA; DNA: TGTGCCAGCAGCTTAGTGACAGAGCCTAACTATGGCTACACCTTC; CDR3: CASSLVTEPNYGYTF
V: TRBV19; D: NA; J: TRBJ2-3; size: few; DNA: TGTGCCAGTGCCAATGGGGGCACAGATACGCAGTATTTT; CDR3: CASANGGTDTQYF